The present entry profiles one TCR beta chain with its context. The sample is drawn from a study of blood T cell repertoires in COVID-19. On the study more broadly: COVID-19 samples from acute and convalescent phases originated in the United States, Italy and Spain.

Per the original methods: How many nucleated cells were present was estimated from reference gene primer amplification. Method: immunoSEQ multiplex PCR; TCRdb's copy keeps in-frame clones and lacks some. V and J calls plus clone size are reproduced from that table; the DNA served to infer D and trimming. The repertoire holds around 100,000 clones, with about 74% as singletons. Patients in Seattle were enrolled during active infection, then followed longitudinally. Material for sequencing was peripheral blood. This clonotype was sampled from a man between 65 and 79 years old with COVID-19, enrolled during active disease.

This CDR3 reads CASSGLAGVTDTQYF. CDR3 in DNA: TGTGCCAGCAGCGGTCTAGCGGGAGTCACAGATACGCAGTATTTT. This chain joins TRBV7-9 and TRBJ2-3; TRBD2 matches at 10 bases. The CDR3 length is 15 residues. Germline V CDR1 and CDR2: SEHNR, FQNEAQ (reference sequence). Trimming took 5 bases from V and 2 from J; bases not matched to a gene: 4.